Following are 9 T cell receptor beta chains from one sample sequenced in a study of cytomegalovirus exposure and HLA in healthy donors. Assay: immunoSEQ multiplex PCR; the TCRdb copy retains only in-frame clones and omits some. The sample consists of 150,000 to 250,000 clones, around 80% of them appearing once. The sample consisted of PBMCs. These receptors were taken from a woman in her twenties or thirties in good health and CMV-seronegative.

The rearrangement uses TRBV10-3 and TRBJ1-2; TRBD1 matches 8 bases. V shed 6 bases, J shed 3 bases, and the junction held 3 bases outside the gene matches. Germline V gene data show CDR1 as ENHRY and CDR2 as SYGVKD. This CDR3 has 13 residues. CDR3 amino acids: CAIRGQGDYGYTF. CDR3 nucleotides: TGTGCCATCAGAGGACAGGGTGACTATGGCTACACCTTC.

The V call is TRBV11-3, the J call TRBJ1-3; 8 nucleotides agree with TRBD1. The CDR3 has 14 residues. The germline gives CDR1 SGHNT, CDR2 YENEEA. The junction had 2 bases not matched to a gene; V was cut back by 5 bases and J by 2 bases. In DNA form, the CDR3 reads TGTGCCAGCAGCCGGACAGGGACTGGAAACACCATATATTTT. Amino acids: CASSRTGTGNTIYF.

Only a few counts were recorded for this clone. This chain joins TRBV10-1 and TRBJ1-2, with D possibly TRBD1 on 5 matching bases. Germline V gene lookup returns CDR1 WNHNN and CDR2 SYGVQD (reference sequence). V was pared by 0 bases and J by 5 bases, with 10 bases between. The CDR3 consists of 14 residues. Written as DNA, the CDR3 is TGCGCCAGCAGTGAGTCACAGGAGGGATATGGCTACACCTTC. This codes for CASSESQEGYGYTF.

The chain carries TRBV5-6 and TRBJ2-3, with D possibly TRBD2 on 6 matching bases. Germline V gene sequence: CDR1 SGHDT, CDR2 YYEEEE. CDR3 length equals 15 residues. V was trimmed by 5 bases and J by 1 base, leaving 14 bases between them. CDR3: CASRPRGTRTDTQYF. For the CDR3, the DNA is TGTGCCAGCAGGCCCCGGGGGACCCGCACAGATACGCAGTATTTT.

This clone was recorded a few times. The chain uses TRBV6-1 and TRBJ2-3; the D gene is possibly TRBD1 (6 bases). Per germline, CDR1 MNHNS and CDR2 SASEGT. Trimming stripped 1 base from V and 2 bases from J, with 16 bases between. The CDR3 has 17 residues. The CDR3 region has the DNA TGTGCCAGCAGTGAAGGGGGAATAGGACAGAACACAGATACGCAGTATTTT. It is translated as CASSEGGIGQNTDTQYF.

The DNA for the CDR3 is TGTGCCATCAGTCATACAGGCCCAAATGCCTCCTACGAGCAGTACTTC. Protein product: CAISHTGPNASYEQYF. V is TRBV10-3 and J is TRBJ2-7, with TRBD1 as a possible D gene (5 bases). The CDR3 consists of 16 residues. Trimming shortened V by 5 bases and J by 0 bases, and 17 bases separated the two germline ends. CDR1 is ENHRY and CDR2 is SYGVKD in the germline V gene.

The chain links TRBV23-1 to TRBJ2-5, with 16 bases aligning to TRBD2. TRBV23-1 qualifies as an ORF whose function is uncertain. This CDR3 spans 16 amino acids. V shed 6 bases, J shed 5 bases, and the junction held 6 bases outside the gene matches. CDR3 coding DNA: TGCGCCAGCAGCCAAGGGACTAGCGGGAGGGGGGAGACCCAGTACTTC. Protein sequence: CASSQGTSGRGETQYF.

The chain combines TRBV18 with TRBJ2-7; 11 nucleotides agree with TRBD1. CDR3 size: 15 residues. Trimming took 0 bases from V and 4 from J; bases not matched to a gene: 2. Germline V CDR1 and CDR2: KGHSH, LQKENI. CDR3 region: CASSPPGQGDYEQYF. CDR3 DNA sequence: TGTGCCAGCTCACCACCGGGACAGGGGGATTACGAGCAGTACTTC.

The chain joins TRBV18 to TRBJ2-7; tentative D call: TRBD1 (5 bases). The germline V gene encodes CDR1 KGHSH and CDR2 LQKENI. The V gene lost 4 bases and the J gene lost 6 bases, with 13 bases spanning the gap. The CDR3 is 13 residues long. CDR3 DNA: TGTGCCAGCTCACAAGGACAAATCTCCGAGCAGTACTTC. This encodes CASSQGQISEQYF.